This passage covers 14 T cell receptor beta chains from one sample sequenced in a study of blood T cell repertoires in COVID-19. Generated by immunoSEQ multiplex PCR, the TCRdb table keeps only in-frame clones and is missing some. The sample lists tens of thousands of clones; 70% to 80% were seen once. Sequencing was performed on peripheral blood. These receptors were obtained from a human donor in a cohort sampled during active COVID-19.

This chain joins TRBV6-2 or TRBV6-3 and TRBJ2-5; 13 bases are shared with TRBD2. Losses at the gene ends were 5 bases for V and 5 bases for J; bases not matched to a gene: 8. The CDR3 totals 16 residues. Germline CDR1 is MNHEY and CDR2 is SVGEGT. This CDR3 reads CASSRGLAGSGETQYF. For the CDR3, the DNA is TGTGCCAGCAGTAGGGGACTAGCGGGATCAGGGGAGACCCAGTACTTC.

The CDR3 nucleotides read TGTGCCACCAGTGAAGGAGTGTTGGAGACCCAGTACTTC. Translation: CATSEGVLETQYF. The chain couples TRBV24-1 to TRBJ2-5, with D uncertain. The CDR3 is made up of 13 amino acids. Per the germline V gene, CDR1 is KGHDR and CDR2 is SFDVKD. The V gene lost 4 bases and the J gene lost 5 bases, with 10 bases spanning the gap.

This clone was observed a few times. This chain links TRBV5-6 with TRBJ2-1; 7 bases agree with TRBD2. This CDR3 has 15 residues. J lost 4 bases, V lost 7 bases, and 11 bases had no gene match. The germline V gene encodes CDR1 SGHDT and CDR2 YYEEEE. CDR3 amino acids: CASGSGTNQYNEQFF. As DNA, the CDR3 is TGTGCCAGCGGGTCTGGGACTAACCAATACAATGAGCAGTTCTTC.

The chain recombines TRBV9 with TRBJ1-2; D is possibly TRBD1 (6 bases). Germline assignment: CDR1 SGDLS and CDR2 YYNGEE. The CDR3 is made up of 14 amino acids. Trimming removed 0 bases from V and 5 bases from J, with 11 bases in between. As DNA, the CDR3 is TGTGCCAGCAGCGTAGATGGACAGCAATATGGCTACACCTTC. Translating it yields CASSVDGQQYGYTF.

The J gene is TRBJ2-5, the V gene TRBV5-1; 10 bases agree with TRBD1. Losses at the gene ends were 7 bases for V and 5 bases for J; bases not matched to a gene: 14. This CDR3 contains 16 residues. CDR1 is SGHRS and CDR2 is YFSETQ in the germline V gene. The CDR3 nucleotides read TGCGCCAGCGCGGAAAGTGACGGGACAGGGGCCGAGACCCAGTACTTC. Encoded protein: CASAESDGTGAETQYF.

This clone was seen more than once but under ten times. V is TRBV5-1 and J is TRBJ1-1; 9 bases match TRBD1. The CDR3 consists of 15 residues. V trimming: 0 bases; J trimming: 9 bases; junction bases outside the gene matches: 9. Germline CDR1 and CDR2: SGHRS and YFSETQ. CDR3 residues: CASSLAGDRVRKAFF. CDR3 DNA: TGCGCCAGCAGCTTGGCTGGGGACAGGGTGCGAAAAGCTTTCTTT.

This sequence joins TRBV6-2 or TRBV6-3 and TRBJ1-2; a weak D match, TRBD1 (5 bases). Per the germline V gene, CDR1 is MNHEY and CDR2 is SVGEGT. The germline V and J ends were trimmed by 6 bases and 8 bases, with 16 bases remaining between them. The CDR3 loop spans 13 amino acids. The CDR3 nucleotides read TGTGCCAGCAGCTATACAGGCACAGCCGGCTACACCTTC. It codes for CASSYTGTAGYTF.

The gene calls are TRBV3-1 (or the pseudogene TRBV3-2) and TRBJ1-2; D is ambiguous. Germline loops: CDR1 LGHDT, CDR2 YNNKEL (reference sequence). This CDR3 is built from 14 residues. Trimming stripped 0 bases from V and 8 bases from J, with 13 bases between. For the CDR3, the DNA is TGTGCCAGCAGCCAAGATCGGGGATCGGAAGGCTACACCTTC. It specifies CASSQDRGSEGYTF.

V usage is TRBV18 and J usage is TRBJ2-5; D might be TRBD2 (7 bases). The CDR3 has 14 residues. The V end lost 4 bases, the J end lost 5 bases, and 14 bases lay between the germline ends. The germline CDR1 and CDR2 sequences are KGHSH and LQKENI. The CDR3 region has the DNA TGTGCCAGCTCACAAACGGGGGGCATGGAGACCCAGTACTTC. Amino acid sequence: CASSQTGGMETQYF.

The chain recombines TRBV7-2 with TRBJ2-7; D is unresolved. The CDR3 totals 13 residues. CDR1 is SGHTA, CDR2 FQGNSA, per germline. V lost 2 bases and J 3 bases, leaving 8 bases between the germline ends. In DNA, the CDR3 is TGTGCCAGCAGCTTAATTATATTCTACGAGCAGTACGTC. Its translation: CASSLIIFYEQYV.

In DNA form, the CDR3 reads TGCGCCAGCAGCCCAACTAGCGGGAGGGCAGGAAAAGGTGAGCAGTTCTTC. Its protein is CASSPTSGRAGKGEQFF. The chain couples TRBV5-1 to TRBJ2-1; 13 bases are shared with TRBD2. The CDR3 contains 17 residues. V dropped 4 bases and J dropped 9; count of bases not matched to a gene: 13. Germline V CDR1 and CDR2: SGHRS, YFSETQ.

The chain links TRBV4-3 to TRBJ2-5, with D unresolved. This CDR3 comprises 15 residues. The germline V and J ends were trimmed by 3 bases and 5 bases, with 16 bases remaining between them. CDR1 is LGHNA and CDR2 is YSLEER in the germline V gene. For the CDR3, the DNA is TGCGCCAGCAGCCAGGGCCTGGGTCCTGGCGAGACCCAGTACTTC. Translation gives CASSQGLGPGETQYF.

The J gene is TRBJ2-3, the V gene TRBV30; 12 nucleotides match TRBD2. CDR1 and CDR2 from the germline V gene are GTSNPN and SVGIG (reference sequence). This CDR3 region has 16 residues. V was clipped by 2 bases and J by 4 bases; unmatched bases: 7. The CDR3 region has the DNA TGTGCCTGGAGTTCCTCTAGCGGGAGGGCCGCAGATACGCAGTATTTT. Its protein product is CAWSSSSGRAADTQYF.

This clone was seen once. The V and J genes are TRBV7-6 and TRBJ2-3, with TRBD2 matching 12 bases. The CDR3 length is 16 residues. Germline CDR1 SGHVS, CDR2 FNYEAQ. The junction had 5 bases not matched to a gene; V was cut back by 5 bases and J by 2 bases. CDR3 in amino acids: CASSQGLAGPTDTQYF. The CDR3 bases are TGTGCCAGCAGCCAGGGACTAGCGGGTCCCACAGATACGCAGTATTTT.